The sample holds a few counts of the clone carrying this T cell receptor beta chain. Its specificity is not known. Using immunoSEQ multiplex PCR, the repertoire was profiled, and TCRdb retains in-frame clones only, with some absent. This sample has more than 110,000 clones, with 90% found just once. The source of the sample is a study of T cell responses to AZD1222 COVID-19 vaccine. Findings and caveats of the study: Repertoire samples came only from after the peak T cell response.

V lost 0 bases and J 2 bases, leaving 16 bases between the germline ends. Germline lookup yields CDR1 LGHNA and CDR2 YSLEER. The CDR3 spans 17 residues. This TCR derives from an adult in good health. V gene TRBV4-3 combines with J gene TRBJ1-2; possibly TRBD1 for D (6 bases). Sequencing used peripheral blood, obtained on day 0 of AZD1222 vaccination. The CDR3 protein is CASSQDSTGWGNYGYTF. The CDR3 nucleotides read TGCGCCAGCAGCCAAGATTCCACAGGGTGGGGGAACTATGGCTACACCTTC.